The 9 T cell receptor beta chains presented below share a single source sample, sequenced in a study of human T cells and chemical hapten exposure. A single record per CDR3 protein comes from TCRdb applying MiXCR to the RACE reads. The table shows 300,000 to 450,000 distinct CDR3 sequences, with roughly 5.3% occurring only once. Time point indicated: pre-sensitization, week 0. Stated treatment: therapeutic diphenylcyclopropenone sensitization with weekly scalp DPC. The sample here was whole blood, taken in connection with sensitization to the hapten diphenylcyclopropenone (DPC). The receptor set was obtained from a woman aged 50 to 60 with alopecia areata. Some clones in this sample may be carry-over from other donors' samples.

This clonotype was detected only a few times. V is TRBV24-1 and J is TRBJ2-5; tentatively, D is TRBD2 (6 bases). The CDR3 runs to 16 residues. The germline V gene has CDR1 KGHDR and CDR2 SFDVKD. Trimming stripped 4 bases from V and 4 bases from J, with 18 bases between. DNA of the CDR3: TGTGCCACCAGTGAAACGGGAGTCTCAGGGAGAGAGACCCAGTACTTC. It is translated as CATSETGVSGRETQYF.

This clonotype was counted at least ten times. The chain employs TRBV5-1 and TRBJ1-1, with TRBD1 identical over 10 bases. The CDR3 has 16 residues. V was pared by 3 bases and J by 1 base, with 6 bases of the junction left unmatched. The germline gives CDR1 SGHRS, CDR2 YFSETQ. CDR3 protein: CASSSGDRGKNTEAFF. The CDR3 DNA reads TGCGCCAGCAGCTCGGGGGACAGGGGTAAGAACACTGAAGCTTTCTTT.

This clonotype appeared many times. The rearrangement joins TRBV2 to TRBJ2-1; 7 bases align to TRBD1. With V trimmed by 8 bases and J by 0 bases, 4 bases remained unmatched. CDR1 is SNHLY, CDR2 FYNNEI, per germline. The CDR3 has 14 amino acids. Here the CDR3 reads CASARDSSYNEQFF. CDR3 nucleotides: TGTGCCAGCGCCCGGGACAGCTCCTACAATGAGCAGTTCTTC.

This chain connects TRBV20-1 to TRBJ2-1; the match to TRBD2 covers 13 bases. V shed 5 bases, J shed 3 bases, and the junction held 7 bases outside the gene matches. Germline CDR1 and CDR2: DFQATT and SNEGSKA (reference sequence). The CDR3 runs 16 residues. The CDR3 DNA reads TGCAGTGCTGTCGGACTAGCGGGAGATAACTACAATGAGCAGTTCTTC. It is translated as CSAVGLAGDNYNEQFF.

This clonotype has a handful of counts. The chain couples TRBV5-6 to TRBJ2-7; D might be TRBD1 (6 bases). The CDR3 runs 13 residues. V lost 4 bases, J lost 3 bases, and 11 bases lay in between. Germline V gene sequence: CDR1 SGHDT, CDR2 YYEEEE. The CDR3 nucleotides read TGTGCCAGCAGCCAAGGGGGATTCTACGAGCAGTACTTC. The encoded protein is CASSQGGFYEQYF.

This clonotype was counted between two and nine times. This chain uses TRBV7-9 with TRBJ2-3, with 9 bases matching TRBD2. The CDR3 is 14 amino acids. Per germline, CDR1 SEHNR and CDR2 FQNEAQ (reference sequence). With V trimmed by 4 bases and J by 5 bases, 4 bases remained unmatched. The CDR3 here is CASSSGLAKDTQYF. CDR3 DNA: TGTGCCAGCAGCTCTGGACTAGCGAAAGATACGCAGTATTTT.

This clonotype has a handful of counts. The rearrangement uses TRBV7-8 and TRBJ1-3; a weak D match, TRBD1 (6 bases). V was pared by 5 bases and J by 3 bases, with 14 bases between. The CDR3 extends over 15 amino acids. CDR1 and CDR2 (germline): SGHVS, FQNEAQ. CDR3 in DNA: TGTGCCAGCAGCGGGGGACAAGGAGGTGGAAACACCATATATTTT. Its protein is CASSGGQGGGNTIYF.

This clonotype was seen many times. The J gene is TRBJ2-1, the V gene TRBV20-1, with 16 bases lining up with TRBD2. Germline loops: CDR1 DFQATT, CDR2 SNEGSKA (reference sequence). CDR3 length: 16 amino acids. V lost 6 bases to trimming and J lost 4 bases; unmatched junction nucleotides: 6. The CDR3 sequence: CSASGTSGGVYNEQFF. The DNA of the CDR3 is TGCAGTGCCTCCGGGACTAGCGGGGGGGTTTACAATGAGCAGTTCTTC.

J is TRBJ1-1 and V is TRBV10-2; D remains ambiguous. Per the germline V gene, CDR1 is WSHSY and CDR2 is SAAADI. Trimming left V 2 bases short and J 8 bases short, with 12 bases between. This CDR3 is 13 amino acids long. The CDR3 spells CASSEMGGVEAFF. In DNA, the CDR3 is TGCGCCAGCAGTGAGATGGGCGGGGTAGAAGCTTTCTTT.